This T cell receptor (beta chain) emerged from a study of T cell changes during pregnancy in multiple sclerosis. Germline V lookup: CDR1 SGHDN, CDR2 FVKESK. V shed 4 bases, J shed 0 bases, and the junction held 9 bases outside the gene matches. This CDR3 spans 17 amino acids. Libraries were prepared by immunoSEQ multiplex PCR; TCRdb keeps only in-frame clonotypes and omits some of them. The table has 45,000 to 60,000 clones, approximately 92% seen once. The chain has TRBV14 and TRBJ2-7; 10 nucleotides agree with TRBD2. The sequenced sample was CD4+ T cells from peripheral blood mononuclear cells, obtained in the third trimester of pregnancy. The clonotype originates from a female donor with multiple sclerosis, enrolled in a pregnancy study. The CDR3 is CASSLRLAGTSSYEQYF. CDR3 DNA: TGTGCCAGCAGCCTCCGACTAGCGGGCACAAGCTCCTACGAGCAGTACTTC.